This TCR beta chain was recovered during a study of blood T cell repertoires in COVID-19 (TCRdb year 2020). As for the study more broadly: Collaborator samples came from the United States, Italy and Spain and covered acute and convalescent phases of COVID-19. Samples came from the ongoing ImmuneRACE study (first 160 participants) plus 1,254 subjects from 6 global collaborators. Where available, HLA class I and class II types were obtained from metadata supplied by the sample provider rather than from assay-based typing. The material from the prospective study consisted of cDNA or gDNA derived from T cells, B-cell-depleted T cells, or PBMCs. A freely available public database, intended as a resource for researchers studying the immune response to SARS-CoV-2, is where the repertoires were released. Nearly every sample came with metadata listing a de-identified subject ID, COVID-19 status, age in years and sex. Subjects who had been exposed to COVID-19, were actively infected with it, or had recovered from it provided the deeply sampled blood TCRbeta repertoires that made up the dataset.

TCRbeta CDR3 regions were amplified from genomic DNA by means of the immunoSEQ Assay, a bias-controlled multiplex PCR. Under the source paper's analysis protocol: The number of nucleated cells in each sample was estimated by amplification of reference gene primers within the assay. To quantify the absolute abundance of each unique TCRbeta CDR3 rearrangement, sequence reads were collapsed and filtered. For each sample, productive Simpson clonality was calculated as the square root of Simpson's diversity index across productive rearrangements. The clones in this table, taken by TCRdb from immuneACCESS, are in-frame only. Not every clone is retained; where verified, under half of the shortfall comes from an unresolved V gene, and the cause of the rest is unknown. That table gives V, J and clone size, and the DNA gave D and trimming. The sample table lists about 230,000 clones, under 90% of them with a count of one. The ten largest clones represent 3.5% to 4% of the sample.

In regard to this clone: This receptor's antigen is unknown. Base qualities are missing; no much larger clone stands one base away.

The junction shows trimming of 5 bases on V and 1 base on J, and the gene matches do not reach 4 bases of it. CDR1 SGHVS and CDR2 FNYEAQ are derived from the germline V gene. Measured from the cysteine to the phenylalanine, the CDR3 is 14 residues long. Only CDR3 DNA is held: 42 bases, read in frame from base 1. The paper as a whole reports these results and caveats: The quantity of clinical and demographic metadata differed by source and by participant and was supplied without curation.

Enrolling through a virtual design, the prospective study's participants ranged in age from roughly 18 to 95 years and lived across roughly 24 United States geographic areas. In the prospective study, cohorts were assigned on the basis of participant-reported clinical history obtained from a screening survey and a study questionnaire. In the prospective study, whole blood, serum and a nasopharyngeal or oropharyngeal swab were collected from each participant by mobile phlebotomists. Over an approximately 2-month period, participants in the prospective study had the option of providing additional blood draws and questionnaires. Before DNA extraction, prospective study blood samples were shipped either frozen or at room temperature.

The rearrangement combines TRBV7-6 with TRBJ1-2; TRBD1 matches 7 bases in the middle. Sequenced input: PBMCs or T cells enriched from blood (not recorded which). The source is a woman in her 30s with acute COVID-19. The CDR3 reads CASSKTGSNYGYTF. The nucleotide sequence is given as TGTGCCAGCAGCAAGACAGGGAGTAACTATGGCTACACCTTC.